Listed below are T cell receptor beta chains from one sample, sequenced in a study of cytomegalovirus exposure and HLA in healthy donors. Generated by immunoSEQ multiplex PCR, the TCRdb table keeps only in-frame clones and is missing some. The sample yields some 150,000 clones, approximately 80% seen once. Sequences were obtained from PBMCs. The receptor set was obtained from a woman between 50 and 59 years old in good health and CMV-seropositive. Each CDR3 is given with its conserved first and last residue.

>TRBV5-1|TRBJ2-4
CASSSRVGTGRAKNIQYF
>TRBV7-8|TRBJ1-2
CASSFSGGPLNYGYTF
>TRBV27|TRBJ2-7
CASSLLSRGGSEQYF
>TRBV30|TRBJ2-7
CAWSVGGYEQYF
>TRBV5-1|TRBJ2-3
CASSWGLAEVADTQYF
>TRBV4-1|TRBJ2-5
CASSHEDGGRDQETQYF
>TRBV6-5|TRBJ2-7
CASSPIPRGAHEQYF
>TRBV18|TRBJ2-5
CASSPGQGGETQYF
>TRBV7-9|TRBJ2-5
CSSGAFSGTPQETQYF
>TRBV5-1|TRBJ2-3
CASSLLAGIGDTQYF
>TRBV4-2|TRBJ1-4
CASSHQDRGEEKLFF
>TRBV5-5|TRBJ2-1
CASTSGAYNEQFF
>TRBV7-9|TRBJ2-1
CSSSLRGNLALNEQFF
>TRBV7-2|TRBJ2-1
CASSRSPGTSQNEQFF
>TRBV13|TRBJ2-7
CASSLGGGRNEQYF
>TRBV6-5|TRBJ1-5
CASSYSPGQQPQHF
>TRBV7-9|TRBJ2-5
CASSLAVGGGQETQYF
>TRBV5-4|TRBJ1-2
CASSIGTEYGYTF
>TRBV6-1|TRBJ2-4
CASSQGQGNIQYF
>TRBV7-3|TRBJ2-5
CASSETSSVRETQYF
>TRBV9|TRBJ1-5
CASSVTGLNQPQHF
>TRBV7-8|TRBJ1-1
CASSLVPRGTEAFF
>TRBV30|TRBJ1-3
CAWRNAGTGTSGNTIYF
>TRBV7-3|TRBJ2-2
CASSQGGYPTGELFF
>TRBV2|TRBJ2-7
CGSTGGFRYEQYF
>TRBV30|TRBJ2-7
CAWSAGGEQYF
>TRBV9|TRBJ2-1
CASSHGDRGLDEQFF
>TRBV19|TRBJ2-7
CASRYNGWAGTNYEQYF
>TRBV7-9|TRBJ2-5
CASSSWSSAGQETQYF
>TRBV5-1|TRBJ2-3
CASSLAAERGTDTQYF
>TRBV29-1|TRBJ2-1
CSVDHGGYNEQFF
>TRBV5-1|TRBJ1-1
CASSNSGYTEAFF
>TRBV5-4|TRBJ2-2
CASSRHLLAGSTTGELFF
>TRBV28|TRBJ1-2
CASSLLGQGTNYGYTF
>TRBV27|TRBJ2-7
CASSPTGRGRLEQYF
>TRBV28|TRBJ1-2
CASSLPGQWNGYTF
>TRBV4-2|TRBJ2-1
CASSQNRNEQFF
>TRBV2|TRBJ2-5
CASSEASSGGAETQYF
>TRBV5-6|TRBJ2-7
CASSLEGTSHEQYF
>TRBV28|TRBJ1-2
CASRANGGYTF
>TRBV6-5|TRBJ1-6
CASSGGAYNSPLHF
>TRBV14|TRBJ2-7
CASSRTSGDLFTLGEQYF
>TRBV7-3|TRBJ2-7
CASKGDRATGEQYF
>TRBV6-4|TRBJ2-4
CASRNSGRYHIQYF
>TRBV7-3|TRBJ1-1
CASSSGEGNTEAFF
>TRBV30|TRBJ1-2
CAWMIQGSTNYGYTF
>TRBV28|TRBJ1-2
CASRSQGVGGYTF
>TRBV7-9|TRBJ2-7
CASSWTAYEQYF
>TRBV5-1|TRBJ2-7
CASSETSLSSYEQYF
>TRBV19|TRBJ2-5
CASSIDITQETQYF
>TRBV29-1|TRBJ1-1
CSVVRAGGTEAFF
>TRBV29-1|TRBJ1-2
CSVERNLFPTF